This TCR beta chain was recovered during a study of blood T cell repertoires in COVID-19. Study in general: Researchers got acute and convalescent COVID-19 samples from the United States, Italy and Spain. In each case, the material was cDNA or gDNA derived from T cells, B-cell-depleted T cells, or PBMCs.

Per the authors' pipeline: Amplification of reference gene primers provided the estimated nucleated cell counts. Profiled with immunoSEQ multiplex PCR; TCRdb holds only in-frame clones, not every one. V, J and clone size were drawn from that table, and D and trimming were deduced from the DNA. The table has 150,000 to 200,000 clones, 88% seen once. Trimming removed 3 bases from V and 6 bases from J; junction bases left unmatched: 4. This CDR3 contains 13 residues. In germline, CDR1 is DFQATT, CDR2 SNEGSKA (reference sequence). The rearrangement links TRBV20-1 to TRBJ1-4; 7 bases align to TRBD1. This sequence was found in a woman under 30 who had recovered from COVID-19. Sequencing was performed on PBMCs or T cells enriched from blood (not recorded which). As DNA, the CDR3 is TGCAGTGCTAGTCGGACAGGCGATGAAAAACTGTTTTTT. Its translation: CSASRTGDEKLFF.